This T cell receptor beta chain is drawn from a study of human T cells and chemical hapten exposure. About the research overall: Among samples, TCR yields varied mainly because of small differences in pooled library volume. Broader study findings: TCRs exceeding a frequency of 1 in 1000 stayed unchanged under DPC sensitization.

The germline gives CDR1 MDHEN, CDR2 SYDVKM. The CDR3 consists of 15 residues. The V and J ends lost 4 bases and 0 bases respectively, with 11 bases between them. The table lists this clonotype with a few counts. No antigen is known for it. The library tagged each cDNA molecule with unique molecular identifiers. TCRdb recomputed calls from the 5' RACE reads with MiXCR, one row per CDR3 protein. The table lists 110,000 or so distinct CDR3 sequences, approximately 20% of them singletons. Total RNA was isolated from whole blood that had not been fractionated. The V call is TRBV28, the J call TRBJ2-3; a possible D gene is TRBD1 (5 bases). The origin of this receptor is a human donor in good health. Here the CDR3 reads CASSSSTASTDTQYF. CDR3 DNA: TGTGCCAGCAGTTCCTCGACAGCTAGCACAGATACGCAGTATTTT.